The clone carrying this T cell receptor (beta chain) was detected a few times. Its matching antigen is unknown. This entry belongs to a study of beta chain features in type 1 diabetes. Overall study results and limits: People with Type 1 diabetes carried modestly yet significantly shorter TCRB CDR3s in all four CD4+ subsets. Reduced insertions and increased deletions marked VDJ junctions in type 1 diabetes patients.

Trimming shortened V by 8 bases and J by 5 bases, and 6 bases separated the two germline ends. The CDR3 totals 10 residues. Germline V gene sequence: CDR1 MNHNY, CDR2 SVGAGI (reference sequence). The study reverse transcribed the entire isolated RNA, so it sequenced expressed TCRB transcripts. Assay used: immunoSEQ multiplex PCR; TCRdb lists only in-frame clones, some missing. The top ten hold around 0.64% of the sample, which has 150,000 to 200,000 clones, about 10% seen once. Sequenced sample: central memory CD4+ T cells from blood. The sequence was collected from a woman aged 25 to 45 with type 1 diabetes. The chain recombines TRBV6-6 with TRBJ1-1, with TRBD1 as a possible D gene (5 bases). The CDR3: CASGATEAFF. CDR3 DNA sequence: TGTGCCAGCGGGGCTACTGAAGCTTTCTTT.